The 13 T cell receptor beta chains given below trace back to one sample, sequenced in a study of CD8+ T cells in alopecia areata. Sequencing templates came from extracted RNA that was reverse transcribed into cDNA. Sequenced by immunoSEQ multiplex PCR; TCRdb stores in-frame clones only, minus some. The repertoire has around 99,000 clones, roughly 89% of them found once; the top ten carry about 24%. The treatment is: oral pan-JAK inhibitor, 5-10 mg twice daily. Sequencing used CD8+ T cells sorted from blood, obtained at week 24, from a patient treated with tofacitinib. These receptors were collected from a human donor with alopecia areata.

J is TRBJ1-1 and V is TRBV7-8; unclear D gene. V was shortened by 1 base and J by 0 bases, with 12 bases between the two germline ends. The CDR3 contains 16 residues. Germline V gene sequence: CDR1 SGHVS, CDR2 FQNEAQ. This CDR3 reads CASSLDGSYMNTEAFF. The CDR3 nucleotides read TGTGCCAGCAGCTTAGATGGCAGTTACATGAACACTGAAGCTTTCTTT.

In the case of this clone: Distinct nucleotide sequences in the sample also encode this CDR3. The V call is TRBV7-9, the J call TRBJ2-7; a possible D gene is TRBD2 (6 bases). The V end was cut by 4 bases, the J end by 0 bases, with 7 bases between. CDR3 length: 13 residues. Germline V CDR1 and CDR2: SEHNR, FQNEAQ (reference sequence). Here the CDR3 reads CASSSGASYEQYF. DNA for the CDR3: TGTGCCAGCAGCTCGGGAGCCTCCTACGAGCAGTACTTC.

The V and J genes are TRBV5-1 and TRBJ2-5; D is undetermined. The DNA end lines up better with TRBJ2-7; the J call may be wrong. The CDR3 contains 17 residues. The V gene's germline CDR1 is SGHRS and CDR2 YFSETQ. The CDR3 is CASSSDLHGRYYYEQYF. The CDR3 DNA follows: TGCGCCAGCAGCTCGGACCTACATGGGCGATACTACTACGAGCAGTACTTC.

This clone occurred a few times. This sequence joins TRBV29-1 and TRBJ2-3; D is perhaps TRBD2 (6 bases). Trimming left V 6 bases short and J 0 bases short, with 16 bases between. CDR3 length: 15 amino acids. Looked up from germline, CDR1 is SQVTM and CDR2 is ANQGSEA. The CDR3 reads CSVGGTAPSTDTQYF. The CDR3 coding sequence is TGCAGCGTCGGCGGGACCGCACCTAGCACAGATACGCAGTATTTT.

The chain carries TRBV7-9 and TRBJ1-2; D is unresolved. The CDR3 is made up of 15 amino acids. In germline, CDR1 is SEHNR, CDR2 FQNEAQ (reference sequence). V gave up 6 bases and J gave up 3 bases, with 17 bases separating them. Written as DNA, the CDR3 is TGTGCCAGCAGTCCCAGCCAGGCCAGAGACTATGGCTACACCTTC. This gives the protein CASSPSQARDYGYTF. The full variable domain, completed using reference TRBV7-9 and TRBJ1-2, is DTGVSQNPRHKITKRGQNVTFRCDPISEHNRLYWYRQTLGQGPEFLTYFQNEAQLEKSRLLSDRFSAERPKGSFSTLEIQRTEQGDSAMYLCASSPSQARDYGYTFGSGTRLTVV.

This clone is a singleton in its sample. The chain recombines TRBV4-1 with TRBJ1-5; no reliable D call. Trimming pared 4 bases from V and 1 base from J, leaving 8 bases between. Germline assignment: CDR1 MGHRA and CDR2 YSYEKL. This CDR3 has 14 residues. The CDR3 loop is CASSREMSNQPQHF. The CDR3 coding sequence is TGCGCCAGCAGCCGGGAAATGAGCAATCAGCCCCAGCATTTT.

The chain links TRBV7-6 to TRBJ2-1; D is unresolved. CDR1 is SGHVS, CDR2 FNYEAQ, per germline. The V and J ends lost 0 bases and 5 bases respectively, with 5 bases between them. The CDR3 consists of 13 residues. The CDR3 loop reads CASSLATHNEQFF. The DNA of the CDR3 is TGTGCCAGCAGCTTAGCGACCCACAATGAGCAGTTCTTC.

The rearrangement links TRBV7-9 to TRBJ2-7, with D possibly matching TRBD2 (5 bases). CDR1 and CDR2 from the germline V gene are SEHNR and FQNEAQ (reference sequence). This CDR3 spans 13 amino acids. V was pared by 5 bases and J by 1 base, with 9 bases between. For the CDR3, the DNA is TGTGCCAGCAGCCAGGACTTATCCTACGAGCAGTACTTC. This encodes CASSQDLSYEQYF. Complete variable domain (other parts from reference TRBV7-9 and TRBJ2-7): DTGVSQNPRHKITKRGQNVTFRCDPISEHNRLYWYRQTLGQGPEFLTYFQNEAQLEKSRLLSDRFSAERPKGSFSTLEIQRTEQGDSAMYLCASSQDLSYEQYFGPGTRLTVT.

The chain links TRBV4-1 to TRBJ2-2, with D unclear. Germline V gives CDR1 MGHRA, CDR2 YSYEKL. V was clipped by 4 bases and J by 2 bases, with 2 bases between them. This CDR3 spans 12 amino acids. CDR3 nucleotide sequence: TGCGCCAGCAGCCGCAACACCGGGGAGCTGTTTTTT. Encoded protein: CASSRNTGELFF.

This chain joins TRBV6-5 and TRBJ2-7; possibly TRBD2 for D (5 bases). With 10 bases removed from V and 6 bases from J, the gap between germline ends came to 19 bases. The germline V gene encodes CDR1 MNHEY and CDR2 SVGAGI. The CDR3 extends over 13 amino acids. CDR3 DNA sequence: TGTGCCACCCCCCCCGGGATTGGGTGCGAGCAGTACTTC. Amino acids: CATPPGIGCEQYF.

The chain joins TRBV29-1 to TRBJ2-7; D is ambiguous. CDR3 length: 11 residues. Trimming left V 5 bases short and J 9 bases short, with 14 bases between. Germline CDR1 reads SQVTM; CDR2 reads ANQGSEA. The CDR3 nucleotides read TGCAGCGTTCATGACTCTATGGGGCAGTACTTC. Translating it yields CSVHDSMGQYF.

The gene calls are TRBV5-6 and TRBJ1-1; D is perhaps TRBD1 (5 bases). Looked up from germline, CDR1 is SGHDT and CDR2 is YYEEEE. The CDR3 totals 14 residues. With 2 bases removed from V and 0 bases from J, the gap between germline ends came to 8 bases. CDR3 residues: CASSFGAMNTEAFF. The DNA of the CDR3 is TGTGCCAGCAGCTTTGGGGCTATGAACACTGAAGCTTTCTTT.

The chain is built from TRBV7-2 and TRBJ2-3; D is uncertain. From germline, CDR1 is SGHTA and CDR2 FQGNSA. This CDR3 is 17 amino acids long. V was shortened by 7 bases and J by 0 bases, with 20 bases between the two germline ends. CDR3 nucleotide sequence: TGTGCCAGCACCGACGCTATGGGCGGACCAAGCACAGATACGCAGTATTTT. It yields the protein CASTDAMGGPSTDTQYF.